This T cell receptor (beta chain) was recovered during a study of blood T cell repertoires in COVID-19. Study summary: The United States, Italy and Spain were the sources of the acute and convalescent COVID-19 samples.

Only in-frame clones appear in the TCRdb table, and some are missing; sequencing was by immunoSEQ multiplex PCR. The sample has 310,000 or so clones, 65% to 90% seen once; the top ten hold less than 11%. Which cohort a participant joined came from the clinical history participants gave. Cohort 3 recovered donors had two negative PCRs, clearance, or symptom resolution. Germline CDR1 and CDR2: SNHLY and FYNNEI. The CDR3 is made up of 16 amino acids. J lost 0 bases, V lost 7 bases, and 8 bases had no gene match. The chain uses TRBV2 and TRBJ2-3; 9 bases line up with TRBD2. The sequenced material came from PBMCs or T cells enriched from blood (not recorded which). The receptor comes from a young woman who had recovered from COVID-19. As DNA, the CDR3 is TGTGCCAGCACGGTACTAGCGGGCTTTAGCACAGATACGCAGTATTTT. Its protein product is CASTVLAGFSTDTQYF.